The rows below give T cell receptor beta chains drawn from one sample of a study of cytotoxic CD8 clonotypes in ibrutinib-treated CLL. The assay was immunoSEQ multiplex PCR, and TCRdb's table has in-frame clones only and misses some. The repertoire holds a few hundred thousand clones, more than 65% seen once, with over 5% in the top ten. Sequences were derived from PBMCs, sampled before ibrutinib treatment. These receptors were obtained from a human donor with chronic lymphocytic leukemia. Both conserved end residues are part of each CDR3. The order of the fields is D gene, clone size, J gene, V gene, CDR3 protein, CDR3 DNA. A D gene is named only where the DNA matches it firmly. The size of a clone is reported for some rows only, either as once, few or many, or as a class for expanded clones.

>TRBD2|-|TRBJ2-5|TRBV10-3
CATTSFSGSAQETQYF
TGTGCCACAACGTCCTTCAGCGGGAGCGCGCAAGAGACCCAGTACTTC
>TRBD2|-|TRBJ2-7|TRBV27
CASWGTSGRAHEQYF
TGTGCCAGCTGGGGGACTAGCGGGAGGGCCCACGAGCAGTACTTC
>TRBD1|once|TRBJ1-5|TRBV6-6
CASSYGQGSQPQHF
TGTGCCAGCAGTTACGGACAGGGGAGTCAGCCCCAGCATTTT
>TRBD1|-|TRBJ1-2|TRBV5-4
CASSAGTGGLGGYTF
TGTGCCAGCAGCGCTGGGACAGGAGGCTTGGGTGGCTACACCTTC
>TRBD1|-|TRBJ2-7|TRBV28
CASSLGQGVSLPYEQYF
TGTGCCAGCAGTTTAGGACAGGGGGTTTCCCTCCCCTACGAGCAGTACTTC
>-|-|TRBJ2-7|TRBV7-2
CASSLVGGSSYEQYF
TGTGCCAGCAGCTTAGTAGGGGGATCCTCCTACGAGCAGTACTTC
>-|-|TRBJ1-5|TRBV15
CATSSEAGTYQPQHF
TGTGCCACCAGCAGCGAAGCAGGAACTTATCAGCCCCAGCATTTT
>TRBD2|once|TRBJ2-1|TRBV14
CASSQEALREVNEQFF
TGTGCCAGCAGCCAAGAAGCTTTGCGGGAGGTCAATGAGCAGTTCTTC
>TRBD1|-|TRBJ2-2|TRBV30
CAGDRVKTGELFF
TGTGCCGGGGACAGGGTAAAAACCGGGGAGCTGTTTTTT
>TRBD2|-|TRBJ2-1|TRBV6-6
CASSYGLAVYNEQFF
TGTGCCAGCAGTTACGGTCTAGCGGTCTACAATGAGCAGTTCTTC
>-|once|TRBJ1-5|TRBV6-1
CASSDPRVGSRPQHF
TGTGCCAGCAGTGACCCAAGGGTAGGGTCAAGGCCCCAGCATTTT
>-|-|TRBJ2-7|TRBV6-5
CASRPIGGPYEQYF
TGTGCCAGCAGGCCCATTGGAGGCCCCTACGAGCAGTACTTC
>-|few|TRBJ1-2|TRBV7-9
CASSGQHYGYTF
TGTGCCAGCAGCGGACAGCACTATGGCTACACCTTC
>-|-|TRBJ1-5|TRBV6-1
CASSTFPGPGQPQHF
TGTGCCAGCAGTACTTTTCCGGGCCCAGGTCAGCCCCAGCATTTT
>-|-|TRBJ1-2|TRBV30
CAWRGGYSYTF
TGTGCCTGGAGGGGGGGTTACAGCTACACCTTC
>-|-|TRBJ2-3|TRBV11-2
CASSLDLTGIDTQYF
TGTGCCAGCAGCTTAGATCTAACAGGGATAGATACGCAGTATTTT
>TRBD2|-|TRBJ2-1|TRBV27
CASSPRRPGLAGVGFF
TGTGCCAGCAGCCCCCGCCGCCCGGGACTAGCGGGAGTGGGGTTCTTC
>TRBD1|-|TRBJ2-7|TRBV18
CASSPLGQGPYEQYF
TGTGCCAGCTCACCCCTGGGACAGGGCCCCTACGAGCAGTACTTC
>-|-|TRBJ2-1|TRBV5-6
CASSFAREQFF
TGTGCCAGCAGCTTTGCCCGCGAGCAGTTCTTC
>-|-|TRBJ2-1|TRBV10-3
CAISERVDEQFF
TGTGCCATCAGCGAGAGGGTCGATGAGCAGTTCTTC
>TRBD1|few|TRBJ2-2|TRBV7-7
CASRAGTGNTGELFF
TGTGCTAGCAGGGCCGGGACAGGCAACACCGGGGAGCTGTTTTTT
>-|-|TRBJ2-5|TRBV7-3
CASSLFPQETQYF
TGTGCCAGCAGCTTATTTCCCCAAGAGACCCAGTACTTC
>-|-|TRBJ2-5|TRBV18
CASTGEETQYF
TGTGCCAGCACCGGGGAAGAGACCCAGTACTTC
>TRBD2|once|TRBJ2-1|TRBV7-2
CASSLSGRPGYNEQFF
TGTGCCAGCAGCTTATCCGGGAGGCCCGGATACAATGAGCAGTTCTTC
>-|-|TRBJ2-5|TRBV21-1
CASSKAREKATETQYF
TGTGCCAGCAGCAAAGCAAGGGAGAAAGCGACTGAGACCCAGTACTTC
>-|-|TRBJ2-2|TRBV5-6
CASSPRTENTGELFF
TGTGCCAGCAGCCCGAGGACAGAGAACACCGGGGAGCTGTTTTTT
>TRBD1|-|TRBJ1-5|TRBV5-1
CASSDGQAGGQPQHF
TGCGCCAGCAGCGATGGACAGGCCGGGGGACAGCCCCAGCATTTT
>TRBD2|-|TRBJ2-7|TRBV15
CATSRRSHPQTSGSYEQYF
TGTGCCACCAGCAGAAGATCGCACCCTCAGACTAGCGGGAGTTACGAGCAGTACTTC
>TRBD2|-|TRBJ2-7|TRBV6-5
CASSLGTSHNEQYF
TGTGCCAGCAGTTTAGGGACTAGTCACAACGAGCAGTACTTC
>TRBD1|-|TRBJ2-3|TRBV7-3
CASSFGQASSTDTQYF
TGTGCCAGCAGCTTTGGACAGGCGTCTAGCACAGATACGCAGTATTTT
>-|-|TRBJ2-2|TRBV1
CTSSQDDLASGTGELFF
TGCACCAGCAGCCAGGACGATCTAGCCTCGGGCACCGGGGAGCTGTTTTTT
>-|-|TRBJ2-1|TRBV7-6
CATLQGNEQFF
TGTGCCACCCTACAGGGAAACGAGCAGTTCTTC
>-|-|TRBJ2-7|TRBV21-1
CASSLGTSGAYEQYF
TGTGCCAGCAGCCTAGGGACTAGCGGAGCCTACGAGCAGTACTTC
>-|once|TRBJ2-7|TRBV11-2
CASRPDSYEQYF
TGTGCCAGCAGACCGGACAGCTACGAGCAGTACTTC
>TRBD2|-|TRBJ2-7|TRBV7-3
CASSWVSGSSYEQYF
TGTGCCAGCAGCTGGGTAAGCGGGAGCTCCTACGAGCAGTACTTC
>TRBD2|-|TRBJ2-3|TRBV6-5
CASRRLAEGLDTQYF
TGTGCCAGCCGGAGGCTAGCGGAAGGTTTGGATACGCAGTATTTT
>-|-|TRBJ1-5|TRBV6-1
CASINRPYSNQPQHF
TGTGCCAGCATAAACAGACCATATAGCAATCAGCCCCAGCATTTT
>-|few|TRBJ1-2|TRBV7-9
CASSLLEYGYTF
TGTGCCAGCAGCTTACTGGAGTATGGCTACACCTTC
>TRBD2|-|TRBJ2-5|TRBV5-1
CASSPEGLAGAEYF
TGCGCCAGCAGCCCTGAGGGACTAGCGGGAGCGGAGTACTTC
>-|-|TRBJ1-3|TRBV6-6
CASSIRDGYSTIYF
TGTGCCAGCAGTATCCGGGACGGCTACAGCACCATATATTTT
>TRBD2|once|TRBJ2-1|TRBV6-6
CASGLAGNEQFF
TGTGCCAGCGGACTAGCGGGGAATGAGCAGTTCTTC
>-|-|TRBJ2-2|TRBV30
CAWNRAVGTGELFF
TGTGCCTGGAATCGAGCAGTGGGCACCGGGGAGCTGTTTTTT
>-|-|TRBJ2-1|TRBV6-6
CASSYRGEAYNEQFF
TGTGCCAGCAGTTACCGCGGAGAGGCCTACAATGAGCAGTTCTTC
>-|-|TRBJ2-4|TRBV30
CAWSAALAKNIQYF
TGTGCCTGGAGTGCGGCGTTAGCCAAAAACATTCAGTACTTC
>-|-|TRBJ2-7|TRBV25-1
CASSDTGLSYEQYF
TGTGCCTCCTCAGACACCGGCCTTTCCTACGAGCAGTACTTC
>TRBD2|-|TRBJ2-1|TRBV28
CASQIAGAAYNEQFF
TGTGCCAGCCAGATAGCGGGAGCCGCCTACAATGAGCAGTTCTTC
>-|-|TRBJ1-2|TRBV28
CASSLANYGYTF
TGTGCCAGCAGTCTCGCTAACTATGGCTACACCTTC
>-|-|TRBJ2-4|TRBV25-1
CASSELIGPLKFQYF
TGTGCCAGCAGTGAATTAATAGGGCCACTAAAGTTTCAGTACTTC
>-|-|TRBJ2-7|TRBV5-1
CASSEWNPAYPNEQYF
TGCGCCAGCAGTGAATGGAATCCGGCCTACCCTAACGAGCAGTACTTC
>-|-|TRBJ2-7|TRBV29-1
CSVETAYEQYF
TGCAGCGTTGAAACAGCCTACGAGCAGTACTTC
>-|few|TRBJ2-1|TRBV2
CASSDRRNEQFF
TGTGCCAGCAGTGATAGGAGGAATGAGCAGTTCTTC
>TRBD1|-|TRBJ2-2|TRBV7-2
CASSLVRGPTNTGELFF
TGTGCCAGCAGCTTAGTCAGGGGGCCAACGAACACCGGGGAGCTGTTTTTT
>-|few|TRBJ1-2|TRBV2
CASSPRDTLTDGYTF
TGTGCCAGCAGTCCCCGGGACACTCTTACCGATGGCTACACCTTC
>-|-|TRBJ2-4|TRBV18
CASSPPRTKNIQYF
TGTGCCAGCTCACCTCCCAGGACCAAAAACATTCAGTACTTC